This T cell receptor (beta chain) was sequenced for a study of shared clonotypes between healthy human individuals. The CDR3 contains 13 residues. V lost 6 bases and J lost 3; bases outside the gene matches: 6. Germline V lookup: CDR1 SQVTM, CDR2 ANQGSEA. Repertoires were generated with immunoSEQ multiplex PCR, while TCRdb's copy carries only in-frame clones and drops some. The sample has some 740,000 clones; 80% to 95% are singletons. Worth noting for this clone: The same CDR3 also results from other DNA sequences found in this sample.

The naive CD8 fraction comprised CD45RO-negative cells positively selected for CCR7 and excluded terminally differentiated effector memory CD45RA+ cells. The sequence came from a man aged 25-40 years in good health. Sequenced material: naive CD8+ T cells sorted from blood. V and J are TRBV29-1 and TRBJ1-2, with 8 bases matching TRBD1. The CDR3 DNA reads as TGCAGCGTCCCGGACAGGGAAGACTATGGCTACACCTTC. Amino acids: CSVPDREDYGYTF. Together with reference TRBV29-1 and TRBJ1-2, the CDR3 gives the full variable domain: SAVISQKPSRDICQRGTSLTIQCQVDSQVTMMFWYRQQPGQSLTLIATANQGSEATYESGFVIDKFPISRPNLTFSTLTVSNMSPEDSSIYLCSVPDREDYGYTFGSGTRLTVV.